This TCR beta chain was captured in a study of regulatory T cells in long-lasting Graves disease. The CDR3 covers 14 residues. Germline V gene lookup returns CDR1 MGHRA and CDR2 YSYEKL. Deletions cut 1 base from V and 1 base from J, with 7 bases between. To make TCR beta libraries, researchers used iRepertoire HTBI primers and Arm-PCR of CDR3 regions. One entry per CDR3 protein, called by TCRdb with MiXCR from the multiplex PCR reads. The sample has 350,000 to 450,000 distinct CDR3 sequences, 12% seen once. This clonotype has ten or more counts. Specified time point: newly diagnosed GD, antithyroid drugs for less than 3 months. The TCR library was made from RNA that had been extracted from PBMCs in TRIzol. The same data also went into a second study, on T cells in Graves' hyperthyroidism and ophthalmopathy.

The chain is built from TRBV4-1 and TRBJ1-1; D not certain. Sequences were derived from peripheral blood mononuclear cells (PBMCs), sampled at new diagnosis, from a patient treated with antithyroid drugs. The source of this sequence is a young woman with Graves disease. The CDR3 nucleotides are TGCGCCAGCAGCCAAGTTATTGGGAACACTGAAGCTTTCTTT. Translated, it gives CASSQVIGNTEAFF.